The following is a T cell receptor beta chain sequence with its context. CD45RO-negative, CCR7-selected cells formed the naive CD8 fraction, which excluded terminally differentiated effector memory CD45RA+ cells. Genomic DNA from each subset was divided evenly over several immunoSEQ plates. Using immunoSEQ multiplex PCR, the repertoire was profiled, and TCRdb retains in-frame clones only, with some absent. The repertoire holds under 2,000,000 clones, about 94% seen once, with around 1.2% in the top ten. This specimen comes from a study of shared clonotypes between healthy human individuals. Germline CDR1 reads SEHNR; CDR2 reads FQNEAQ (reference sequence). This CDR3 spans 15 amino acids. Trimming removed 6 bases at V and 4 bases at J, with 15 bases between.

This TCR derives from a man aged 18 to 29 in good health. The sample taken for sequencing was naive CD8+ T cells sorted from blood. The chain recombines TRBV7-9 with TRBJ2-2; no reliable D call. The CDR3 spells CASSTENLSTGELFF. For the CDR3, the DNA is TGTGCCAGCAGTACAGAGAACCTAAGCACCGGGGAGCTGTTTTTT.